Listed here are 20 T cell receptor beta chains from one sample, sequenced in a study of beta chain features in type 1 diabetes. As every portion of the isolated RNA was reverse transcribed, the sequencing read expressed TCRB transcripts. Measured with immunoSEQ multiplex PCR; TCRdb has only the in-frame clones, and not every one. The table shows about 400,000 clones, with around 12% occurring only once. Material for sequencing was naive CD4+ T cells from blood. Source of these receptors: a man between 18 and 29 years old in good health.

The CDR3 sequence: CASSPNRAALNTEAFF. The DNA for the CDR3 is TGTGCCAGCTCACCGAACAGGGCCGCATTGAACACTGAAGCTTTCTTT. J is TRBJ1-1 and V is TRBV18; a weak D match, TRBD1 (6 bases). The CDR3 extends over 16 amino acids. CDR1 and CDR2 (germline): KGHSH, LQKENI. The V gene lost 3 bases and the J gene lost 0 bases, with 14 bases spanning the gap.

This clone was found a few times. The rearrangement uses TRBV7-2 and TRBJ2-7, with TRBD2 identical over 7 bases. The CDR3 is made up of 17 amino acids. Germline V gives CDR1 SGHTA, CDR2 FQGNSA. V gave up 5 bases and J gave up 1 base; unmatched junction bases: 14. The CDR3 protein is CASSVPSTSRTSYEQYF. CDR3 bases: TGTGCCAGCAGCGTCCCTTCGACTAGCAGAACTTCCTACGAGCAGTACTTC.

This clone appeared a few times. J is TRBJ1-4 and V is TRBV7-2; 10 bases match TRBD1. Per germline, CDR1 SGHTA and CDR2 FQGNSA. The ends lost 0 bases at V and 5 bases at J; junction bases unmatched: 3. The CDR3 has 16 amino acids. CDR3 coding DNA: TGTGCCAGCAGCTTAGCCCCGGGACAGGGGAATGAAAAACTGTTTTTT. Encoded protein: CASSLAPGQGNEKLFF.

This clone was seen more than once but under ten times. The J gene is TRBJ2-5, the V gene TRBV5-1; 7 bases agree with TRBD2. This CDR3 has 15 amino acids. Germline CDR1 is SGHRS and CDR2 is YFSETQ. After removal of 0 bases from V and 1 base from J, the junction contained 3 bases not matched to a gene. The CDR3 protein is CASSLVAGTQETQYF. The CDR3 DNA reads TGCGCCAGCAGCTTGGTAGCGGGCACCCAAGAGACCCAGTACTTC.

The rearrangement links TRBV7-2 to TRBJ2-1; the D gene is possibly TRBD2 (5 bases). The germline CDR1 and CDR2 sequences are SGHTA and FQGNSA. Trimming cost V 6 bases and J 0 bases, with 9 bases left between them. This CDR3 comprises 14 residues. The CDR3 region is CASRPGYSYNEQFF. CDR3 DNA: TGTGCCAGCAGACCGGGGTACTCCTACAATGAGCAGTTCTTC.

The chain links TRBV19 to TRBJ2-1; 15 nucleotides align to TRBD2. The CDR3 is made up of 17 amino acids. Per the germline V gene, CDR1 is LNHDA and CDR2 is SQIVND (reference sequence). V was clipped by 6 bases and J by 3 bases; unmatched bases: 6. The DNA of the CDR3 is TGTGCCAGTAGCTCGGGACTAGCGGGGGGATACTACAATGAGCAGTTCTTC. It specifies CASSSGLAGGYYNEQFF.

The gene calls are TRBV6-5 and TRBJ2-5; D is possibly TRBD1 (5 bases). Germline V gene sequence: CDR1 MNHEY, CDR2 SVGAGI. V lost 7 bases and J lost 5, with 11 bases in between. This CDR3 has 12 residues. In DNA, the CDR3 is TGTGCCAGCAATAGGGGAACTGAGACCCAGTACTTC. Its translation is CASNRGTETQYF.

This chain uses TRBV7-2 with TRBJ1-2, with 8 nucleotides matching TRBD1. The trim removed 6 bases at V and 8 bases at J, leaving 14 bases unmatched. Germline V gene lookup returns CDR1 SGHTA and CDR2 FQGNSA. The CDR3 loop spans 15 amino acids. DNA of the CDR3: TGTGCCAGCAGGACCTTCTTGCAGGGGGCACGGGGCTACACCTTC. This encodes CASRTFLQGARGYTF.

The CDR3, as DNA: TGTGCCAGCAGCCAAGATTACGGTGGGGAGACTGAAGCTTTCTTT. Its translation is CASSQDYGGETEAFF. The rearrangement uses TRBV4-2 and TRBJ1-1; D remains unclear. Germline loops: CDR1 LGHNA, CDR2 YNFKEQ. The CDR3 contains 15 residues. V lost 0 bases, J lost 5 bases, and 13 bases lay in between.

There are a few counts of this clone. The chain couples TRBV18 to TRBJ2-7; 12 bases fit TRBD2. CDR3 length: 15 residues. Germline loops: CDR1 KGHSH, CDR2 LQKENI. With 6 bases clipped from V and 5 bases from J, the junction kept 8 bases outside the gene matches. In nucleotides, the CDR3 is TGTGCCAGCTCCCCTCCGGGACTAGCGGGTAACGAGCAGTACTTC. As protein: CASSPPGLAGNEQYF. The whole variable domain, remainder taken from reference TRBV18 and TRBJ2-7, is NAGVMQNPRHLVRRRGQEARLRCSPMKGHSHVYWYRQLPEEGLKFMVYLQKENIIDESGMPKERFSAEFPKEGPSILRIQQVVRGDSAAYFCASSPPGLAGNEQYFGPGTRLTVT.

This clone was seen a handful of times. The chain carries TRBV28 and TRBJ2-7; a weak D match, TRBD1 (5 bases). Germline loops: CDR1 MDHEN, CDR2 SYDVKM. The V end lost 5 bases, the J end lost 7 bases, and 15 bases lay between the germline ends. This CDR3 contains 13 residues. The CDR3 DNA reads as TGTGCCAGCAGTATAAACCAGGGTGGGGAGCAGTACTTC. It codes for CASSINQGGEQYF.

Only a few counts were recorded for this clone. CDR3 DNA: TGCGCCAGCAGCCAAGAGTCGGGGGTTGGCTACGAGCAGTACTTC. Amino acids: CASSQESGVGYEQYF. The rearrangement joins TRBV4-3 to TRBJ2-7, with a weak D call TRBD2 (6 bases). This CDR3 has 15 residues. V was shortened by 0 bases and J by 3 bases, with 12 bases between the two germline ends. CDR1 is LGHNA and CDR2 is YSLEER in the germline V gene.

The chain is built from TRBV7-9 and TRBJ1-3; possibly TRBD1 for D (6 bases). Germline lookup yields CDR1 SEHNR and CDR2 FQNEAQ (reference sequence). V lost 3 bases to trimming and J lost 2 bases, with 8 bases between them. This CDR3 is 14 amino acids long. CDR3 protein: CASSFPGAGNTIYF. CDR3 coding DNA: TGTGCCAGCAGCTTCCCAGGGGCTGGAAACACCATATATTTT.

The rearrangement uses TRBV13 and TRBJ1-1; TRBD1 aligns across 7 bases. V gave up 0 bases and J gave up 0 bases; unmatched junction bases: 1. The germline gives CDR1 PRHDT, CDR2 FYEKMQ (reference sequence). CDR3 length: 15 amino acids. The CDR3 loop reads CASSLGGQMNTEAFF. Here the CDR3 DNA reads TGTGCCAGCAGCTTAGGGGGACAGATGAACACTGAAGCTTTCTTT.

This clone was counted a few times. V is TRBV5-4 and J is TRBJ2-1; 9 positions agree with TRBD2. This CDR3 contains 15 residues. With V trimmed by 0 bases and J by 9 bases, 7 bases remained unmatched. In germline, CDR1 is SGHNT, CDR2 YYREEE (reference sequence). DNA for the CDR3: TGTGCCAGCAGCTTGGAGGCTAGCGGGGTTTCTGAGCAGTTCTTC. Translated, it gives CASSLEASGVSEQFF.

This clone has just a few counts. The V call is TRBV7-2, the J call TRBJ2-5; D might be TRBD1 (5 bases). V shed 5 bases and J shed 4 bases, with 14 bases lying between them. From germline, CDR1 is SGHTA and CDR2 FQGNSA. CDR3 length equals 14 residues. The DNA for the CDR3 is TGTGCCAGCAGCAGACAGTCCTCCCGAGAGACCCAGTACTTC. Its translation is CASSRQSSRETQYF.

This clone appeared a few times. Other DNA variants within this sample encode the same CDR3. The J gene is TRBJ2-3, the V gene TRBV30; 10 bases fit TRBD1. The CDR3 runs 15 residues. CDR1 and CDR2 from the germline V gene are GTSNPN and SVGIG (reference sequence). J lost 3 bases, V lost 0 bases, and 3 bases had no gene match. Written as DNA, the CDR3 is TGTGCCTGGAGTGTAATGGGACAGGGGACAGATACGCAGTATTTT. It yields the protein CAWSVMGQGTDTQYF.

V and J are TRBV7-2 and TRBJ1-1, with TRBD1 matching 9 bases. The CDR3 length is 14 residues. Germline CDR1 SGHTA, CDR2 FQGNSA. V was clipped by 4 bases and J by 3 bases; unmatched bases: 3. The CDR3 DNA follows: TGTGCCAGCAGCTATCGGACAGGGGACACTGAAGCTTTCTTT. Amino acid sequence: CASSYRTGDTEAFF.

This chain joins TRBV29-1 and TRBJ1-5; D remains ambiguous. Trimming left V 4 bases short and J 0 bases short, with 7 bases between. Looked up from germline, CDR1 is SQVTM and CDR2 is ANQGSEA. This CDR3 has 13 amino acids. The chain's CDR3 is CSVARDSNQPQHF. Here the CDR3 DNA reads TGCAGCGTTGCCCGGGATAGCAATCAGCCCCAGCATTTT.

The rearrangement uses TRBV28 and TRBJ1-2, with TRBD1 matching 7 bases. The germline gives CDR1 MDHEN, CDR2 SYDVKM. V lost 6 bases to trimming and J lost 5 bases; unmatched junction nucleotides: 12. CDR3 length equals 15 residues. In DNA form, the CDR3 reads TGTGCCAGCAGCCCCCCAGGGGGACAGAGATATGGCTACACCTTC. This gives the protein CASSPPGGQRYGYTF.